This entry describes one T cell receptor beta chain. In the authors' methods: Amplification of reference gene primers provided the estimated nucleated cell counts. The data were produced by immunoSEQ multiplex PCR, yet TCRdb's version contains in-frame clones alone and is incomplete. V and J calls and clone size are copied from that table; D and trimming were computed from the DNA. The repertoire holds roughly 120,000 clones, with over 60% as singletons. The germline gives CDR1 MGHRA, CDR2 YSYEKL. The CDR3 runs 13 residues. V lost 0 bases and J lost 4, with 6 bases in between. This record comes from a study of blood T cell repertoires in COVID-19.

This receptor was taken from an elderly woman with acute or convalescent COVID-19. The sample was peripheral blood. The chain joins TRBV4-1 to TRBJ1-2; no firm D call. This CDR3 is CASSQDCGYGYTF. Here the CDR3 DNA reads TGCGCCAGCAGCCAAGATTGCGGCTATGGCTACACCTTC.